These 18 T cell receptor beta chains originate from one sample sequenced in a study of shared clonotypes between healthy human individuals. Here immunoSEQ multiplex PCR was the method, and the copy in TCRdb shows in-frame clones only, minus some. The data contain fewer than 2.5 million clones, roughly 93% of them singletons. Sequencing input: naive CD4+ T cells from PBMCs. Noted subset: CD45RA+ positively selected. The receptors were gathered from a man between 18 and 29 years old in good health. Some clones in this sample may be carry-over from other donors' samples.

A few counts support this clone. The chain combines TRBV5-4 with TRBJ1-1; no firm D call. The germline CDR1 and CDR2 sequences are SGHNT and YYREEE (reference sequence). V dropped 4 bases and J dropped 2 bases, with 15 bases sitting between them. The CDR3 contains 15 residues. CDR3 amino acids: CASSASGPYNTEAFF. The CDR3 DNA sequence: TGTGCCAGCAGCGCCTCGGGTCCTTATAACACTGAAGCTTTCTTT.

The chain combines TRBV6-6 with TRBJ1-1; no firm D call. Germline loops: CDR1 MNHNY, CDR2 SVGAGI (reference sequence). The CDR3 is made up of 15 amino acids. V gave up 2 bases and J gave up 1 base, with 11 bases separating them. In DNA, the CDR3 is TGTGCCAGCAGTTACCGTAGTGTGGCGAACACTGAAGCTTTCTTT. Its protein product is CASSYRSVANTEAFF.

This clone was picked up a small number of times. Other DNA sequences in the same sample also yield this CDR3. The CDR3 region is CSVGGTEAFF. CDR3 DNA: TGCAGCGTTGGGGGCACTGAAGCTTTCTTT. The V call is TRBV29-1, the J call TRBJ1-1; no firm D call. The germline V gene encodes CDR1 SQVTM and CDR2 ANQGSEA. V dropped 4 bases and J dropped 4 bases, with 4 bases sitting between them. The CDR3 is 10 amino acids.

The chain has TRBV1 and TRBJ2-1; the tabulated D call, TRBD2, remains unverified against the DNA. TRBV1 is a known pseudogene. The CDR3 spans 19 residues. This chain's CDR3 is CTSSQELASGSHWSNEQFF. CDR3 sequence (DNA): TGCACCAGCAGCCAAGAATTGGCTAGCGGGAGTCATTGGTCAAATGAGCAGTTCTTC.

The V and J genes are TRBV30 and TRBJ1-1; D might be TRBD1 (6 bases). Between the trimmed V and J ends, which lost 4 bases and 1 base, there was a span of 10 bases. The CDR3 consists of 13 residues. CDR1 is GTSNPN and CDR2 is SVGIG in the germline V gene (reference sequence). The CDR3 sequence is CAWIFRGNTEAFF. CDR3 coding DNA: TGTGCCTGGATCTTCAGGGGGAACACTGAAGCTTTCTTT.

The chain couples TRBV28 to TRBJ1-3; no firm D call. CDR1 is MDHEN, CDR2 SYDVKM, per germline. CDR3 length: 15 residues. Trimming removed 4 bases from V and 0 bases from J, with 10 bases in between. Here the CDR3 DNA reads TGTGCCAGCAGTTCCCCCCCGAGCTCTGGAAACACCATATATTTT. Protein sequence: CASSSPPSSGNTIYF.

With regard to this clone: Other nucleotide sequences in the sample specify the same CDR3. The chain is built from TRBV28 and TRBJ1-2; D call uncertain. The V end was cut by 3 bases, the J end by 4 bases, with 9 bases between. The CDR3 totals 13 residues. Germline V gene data show CDR1 as MDHEN and CDR2 as SYDVKM. In DNA form, the CDR3 reads TGTGCCAGCAGTTTGGGCCAGATCTATGGCTACACCTTC. Its protein is CASSLGQIYGYTF.

The rearrangement joins TRBV27 to TRBJ1-2, with 7 positions matching TRBD1. Germline lookup yields CDR1 MNHEY and CDR2 SMNVEV (reference sequence). V was clipped by 3 bases and J by 3 bases; unmatched bases: 7. This CDR3 has 15 amino acids. CDR3 sequence reads: CASSFRTGDYYGYTF. The CDR3 coding sequence is TGTGCCAGCAGTTTTAGAACAGGGGATTACTATGGCTACACCTTC.

This sequence joins TRBV28 and TRBJ1-4, with 10 bases matching TRBD1. The V gene's germline CDR1 is MDHEN and CDR2 SYDVKM. Trimming at V came to 5 bases and at J to 8 bases, leaving 5 bases not matched to a gene. The CDR3 has 14 residues. CDR3 nucleotides: TGTGCCAGCAGTGGACCGGGACAGGGGGAAAAACTGTTTTTT. Amino acids: CASSGPGQGEKLFF.

The rearrangement joins TRBV2 to TRBJ2-7, with D perhaps assigned TRBD1 or TRBD2 (5 bases each). Trimming took 8 bases from V and 1 from J, leaving 12 bases between them. The CDR3 covers 13 residues. Germline values: CDR1 SNHLY, CDR2 FYNNEI. The CDR3 region is CASSRDLSYEQYF. As DNA, the CDR3 is TGTGCCAGCTCCCGGGACCTATCCTACGAGCAGTACTTC.

This clone was observed a handful of times. The chain couples TRBV7-9 to TRBJ1-1, with unresolved D. Trimming pared 4 bases from V and 0 bases from J, leaving 9 bases between. This CDR3 contains 14 residues. CDR1 and CDR2 (germline): SEHNR, FQNEAQ (reference sequence). CDR3 in amino acids: CASSSGRVNTEAFF. CDR3 DNA: TGTGCCAGCAGCTCAGGACGGGTGAACACTGAAGCTTTCTTT.

The CDR3 here is CASSLGTREDNEQFF. Here the CDR3 DNA reads TGTGCCAGCAGCCTTGGGACAAGGGAAGACAATGAGCAGTTCTTC. This rearrangement joins TRBV5-6 to TRBJ2-1; D might be TRBD1 (6 bases). V was clipped by 4 bases and J by 5 bases, with 16 bases between them. Germline V gene sequence: CDR1 SGHDT, CDR2 YYEEEE. This CDR3 has 15 residues.

This CDR3 is CASSGAGSSGNTIYF. The DNA for the CDR3 is TGTGCCAGCAGTGGGGCAGGGAGCTCTGGAAACACCATATATTTT. The V call is TRBV6-1, the J call TRBJ1-3, with a tentative D call TRBD1 (5 bases). Germline values: CDR1 MNHNS, CDR2 SASEGT. CDR3 length: 15 residues. Trimming stripped 4 bases from V and 0 bases from J, with 10 bases between.

This clone was recorded a few times. This rearrangement joins TRBV10-3 to TRBJ1-1; D gene ambiguous. The CDR3 runs 12 residues. Germline V gene data show CDR1 as ENHRY and CDR2 as SYGVKD. The ends were cut back, 2 bases at V and 6 bases at J, with 7 bases in the middle. CDR3 sequence reads: CAISERAPEAFF. The CDR3 DNA is TGTGCCATCAGTGAGAGGGCACCTGAAGCTTTCTTT.

This chain links TRBV28 with TRBJ2-1; TRBD2 agrees at 7 bases. Germline V gene sequence: CDR1 MDHEN, CDR2 SYDVKM. Losses at the gene ends were 5 bases for V and 4 bases for J; bases not matched to a gene: 8. The CDR3 loop spans 15 amino acids. In nucleotides, the CDR3 is TGTGCCAGCAGTCAAAGCGGGATTCCTTACAATGAGCAGTTCTTC. It translates to CASSQSGIPYNEQFF.

Remarks on this clone: The sample contains more than one DNA sequence encoding this CDR3. CDR3 amino acids: CSVDGGYGYTF. The CDR3 nucleotides read TGCAGCGTTGACGGAGGCTATGGCTACACCTTC. The rearrangement joins TRBV29-1 to TRBJ1-2; D remains ambiguous. This CDR3 spans 11 amino acids. Trimming left V 3 bases short and J 4 bases short, with 6 bases between. The germline V gene encodes CDR1 SQVTM and CDR2 ANQGSEA.

The chain combines TRBV5-1 with TRBJ2-6; D perhaps matches TRBD2 (6 bases). This CDR3 is 16 amino acids long. Trimming cost V 0 bases and J 5 bases, with 12 bases left between them. Germline V lookup: CDR1 SGHRS, CDR2 YFSETQ. CDR3 in DNA: TGCGCCAGCAGCTTGGAAGCGGGCCCCTGGGCCAACGTCCTGACTTTC. Its translation: CASSLEAGPWANVLTF.

The chain has TRBV6-5 and TRBJ2-5; no definite D call. With 0 bases removed from V and 1 base from J, the gap between germline ends came to 6 bases. Germline V gene sequence: CDR1 MNHEY, CDR2 SVGAGI. The CDR3 length is 14 residues. The CDR3 sequence is CASSYSSAQETQYF. CDR3 DNA: TGTGCCAGCAGTTACTCCAGCGCCCAAGAGACCCAGTACTTC.